The entry below gives a single T cell receptor beta chain sequence along with its context. This sample was included in a study of blood T cell repertoires in COVID-19. Assay used: immunoSEQ multiplex PCR; TCRdb lists only in-frame clones, some missing. This sample yields about 69,000 clones, of which 86% are seen a single time; approximately 15% belongs to the top ten. The clonotype comes from a man in his forties or fifties with COVID-19, enrolled during active disease. Sequencing used peripheral blood.

The CDR3 sequence is CATRRDTSNQPQHF. The CDR3 DNA reads as TGTGCCACCCGACGGGACACGAGCAATCAGCCCCAGCATTTT. The chain is built from TRBV28 and TRBJ1-5; TRBD1 might be the D (6 bases). V dropped 10 bases and J dropped 1 base, with 14 bases sitting between them. Germline V gene sequence: CDR1 MDHEN, CDR2 SYDVKM. This CDR3 comprises 14 residues.